These 20 T cell receptor beta chains share one sample of origin, sequenced in a study of T-cell reconstitution after alpha-beta-depleted transplantation in children. TCRbeta library preparation incorporated unique molecular identifiers. TCRdb reprocessed the PCR reads via MiXCR and lists one record per CDR3 protein. The sample carries roughly 500,000 distinct CDR3 sequences, about 16% recorded once. The material was PBMCs from the stem cell graft donor, obtained from the stem cell graft. These receptors came from a human donor who donated a stem cell graft to a child with acute lymphoblastic leukemia.

V usage is TRBV27 and J usage is TRBJ1-5, with D maybe TRBD1 (6 bases). Germline CDR1 is MNHEY and CDR2 is SMNVEV (reference sequence). The CDR3 length is 16 residues. The V end was cut by 2 bases, the J end by 2 bases, with 13 bases between. The CDR3 region has the DNA TGTGCCAGCAGTTTAGGGGGGGCCTATCGCAATCAGCCCCAGCATTTT. Encoded protein: CASSLGGAYRNQPQHF.

The chain joins TRBV28 to TRBJ2-1; D unresolved. This CDR3 comprises 15 residues. Between the trimmed V and J ends, which lost 5 bases and 4 bases, there was a span of 15 bases. CDR1 is MDHEN, CDR2 SYDVKM, per germline. CDR3 region: CASSPPGRAYNEQFF. CDR3 coding DNA: TGTGCCAGCAGTCCCCCCGGACGAGCTTACAATGAGCAGTTCTTC.

The table lists this clonotype with a few counts. The chain employs TRBV6-1 and TRBJ2-5; 7 bases line up with TRBD1. The CDR3 has 14 amino acids. Trimming took 8 bases from V and 5 from J; bases not matched to a gene: 11. Germline loops: CDR1 MNHNS, CDR2 SASEGT. The CDR3: CASFYRGRRETQYF. CDR3 nucleotides: TGTGCCAGCTTCTACAGGGGAAGGAGGGAGACCCAGTACTTC.

The sample holds a few counts of this clonotype. Here the CDR3 reads CASIAYGETQYF. The CDR3 bases are TGTGCCAGCATTGCATATGGAGAGACCCAGTACTTC. This chain uses TRBV6-1 with TRBJ2-5; no clear D gene. Trimming took 7 bases from V and 4 from J, leaving 10 bases between them. Germline-derived CDR1 and CDR2 are MNHNS and SASEGT. The CDR3 consists of 12 residues.

The rearrangement links TRBV5-1 to TRBJ2-6; TRBD1 aligns across 12 bases. V lost 4 bases to trimming and J lost 2 bases; unmatched junction nucleotides: 10. The CDR3 is 19 residues long. Germline values: CDR1 SGHRS, CDR2 YFSETQ. This CDR3 is CASSPLPGQGATGANVLTF. The CDR3 coding sequence is TGCGCCAGCAGCCCCTTACCGGGACAGGGGGCAACTGGGGCCAACGTCCTGACTTTC.

The rearrangement joins TRBV11-2 to TRBJ1-1; 8 nucleotides line up with TRBD1. This CDR3 is 15 amino acids long. V shed 7 bases and J 1 base; nucleotides not matched to a gene: 8. The germline V gene encodes CDR1 SGHAT and CDR2 FQNNGV. Here the CDR3 DNA reads TGTGCCAGCAACGGACAGGGCCACCAGAACACTGAAGCTTTCTTT. It encodes CASNGQGHQNTEAFF.

The table lists this clonotype with a few counts. The V call is TRBV7-9, the J call TRBJ2-2, with D perhaps TRBD2 (6 bases). The CDR3 totals 17 residues. The germline gives CDR1 SEHNR, CDR2 FQNEAQ (reference sequence). V was shortened by 3 bases and J by 6 bases, with 20 bases between the two germline ends. CDR3 residues: CASSLAAGPNIPGELFF. The DNA of the CDR3 is TGTGCCAGCAGCTTGGCGGCGGGGCCCAACATCCCCGGGGAGCTGTTTTTT.

This clonotype was observed many times. The chain recombines TRBV6-2 or TRBV6-3 with TRBJ2-1; a possible D gene is TRBD2 (6 bases). The CDR3 is 15 amino acids. V lost 6 bases and J lost 2, with 14 bases in between. Germline CDR1 and CDR2: MNHEY and SVGEGT. The CDR3 coding sequence is TGTGCCAGCAGCGAAGGGGCGGGACCCTACAATGAGCAGTTCTTC. It codes for CASSEGAGPYNEQFF.

The chain couples TRBV7-9 to TRBJ2-1; TRBD2 matches 8 bases. The CDR3 is made up of 13 amino acids. V trimming: 5 bases; J trimming: 11 bases; junction bases outside the gene matches: 8. The V gene's germline CDR1 is SEHNR and CDR2 FQNEAQ (reference sequence). The CDR3 DNA follows: TGTGCCAGCAGCCCTTATAGCGGGACAAAGCAGTTCTTC. Its protein is CASSPYSGTKQFF. Combining the CDR3 with reference TRBV7-9 and TRBJ2-1 gives the whole variable domain DTGVSQNPRHKITKRGQNVTFRCDPISEHNRLYWYRQTLGQGPEFLTYFQNEAQLEKSRLLSDRFSAERPKGSFSTLEIQRTEQGDSAMYLCASSPYSGTKQFFGPGTRLTVL.

This clonotype was observed a few times. The rearrangement joins TRBV29-1 to TRBJ2-1, with TRBD2 matching 11 bases. In germline, CDR1 is SQVTM, CDR2 ANQGSEA. Losses at the gene ends were 6 bases for V and 7 bases for J; bases not matched to a gene: 8. This CDR3 is built from 14 residues. The CDR3 region has the DNA TGCAGCGTGGCCGGGACTAGCGGAACTAATGAGCAGTTCTTC. Translating it yields CSVAGTSGTNEQFF.

The chain recombines TRBV5-1 with TRBJ2-1; D possibly corresponds to TRBD1 (6 bases). CDR3 length: 15 amino acids. CDR1 is SGHRS, CDR2 YFSETQ, per germline. V dropped 3 bases and J dropped 2 bases, with 12 bases sitting between them. The CDR3 coding sequence is TGCGCCAGCAGCTCCCCCAAGGGGGCCTACAATGAGCAGTTCTTC. Encoded protein: CASSSPKGAYNEQFF.

There are a few counts of this clonotype. The chain joins TRBV28 to TRBJ1-5; 10 nucleotides agree with TRBD1. V trimming: 7 bases; J trimming: 4 bases; junction bases outside the gene matches: 7. Germline CDR1 is MDHEN and CDR2 is SYDVKM. The length of the CDR3 is 15 residues. Here the CDR3 reads CASTVTGGLNQPQHF. The CDR3, as DNA: TGTGCCAGCACCGTGACAGGGGGCCTAAATCAGCCCCAGCATTTT.

The chain carries TRBV5-4 and TRBJ2-1; the D call may be TRBD1 or TRBD2 (6 bases each). CDR1 SGHNT and CDR2 YYREEE come from the germline V gene (reference sequence). The V end lost 0 bases, the J end lost 7 bases, and 17 bases lay between the germline ends. The CDR3 runs to 16 residues. This CDR3 is CASSLVGWGASNEQFF. The CDR3 DNA is TGTGCCAGCAGCTTGGTAGGCTGGGGGGCAAGTAATGAGCAGTTCTTC. The full variable domain, its missing parts supplied by reference TRBV5-4 and TRBJ2-1, is ETGVTQSPTHLIKTRGQQVTLRCSSQSGHNTVSWYQQALGQGPQFIFQYYREEENGRGNFPPRFSGLQFPNYSSELNVNALELDDSALYLCASSLVGWGASNEQFFGPGTRLTVL.

The chain combines TRBV19 with TRBJ1-1; a possible D gene is TRBD1 (6 bases). Germline V gene lookup returns CDR1 LNHDA and CDR2 SQIVND (reference sequence). Trimming stripped 7 bases from V and 3 bases from J, with 15 bases between. The CDR3 has 14 residues. The CDR3 DNA reads TGTGCCAGTACCCTCAGGGGAAGTTACACTGAAGCTTTCTTT. Encoded protein: CASTLRGSYTEAFF.

The chain joins TRBV3-1 to TRBJ2-3, with D hard to call. The CDR3 extends over 16 amino acids. The ends were cut back, 4 bases at V and 6 bases at J, with 20 bases in the middle. Germline lookup yields CDR1 LGHDT and CDR2 YNNKEL (reference sequence). CDR3 sequence: CASSLSQDAGLDTQYF. DNA of the CDR3: TGTGCCAGCAGCCTCAGTCAAGACGCCGGTCTTGATACGCAGTATTTT.

The chain carries TRBV5-1 and TRBJ1-4; 7 bases align to TRBD1. The V and J ends lost 4 bases and 4 bases, in that order; junction bases with no gene match: 10. CDR1 and CDR2 from the germline V gene are SGHRS and YFSETQ. The CDR3 has 16 amino acids. CDR3 sequence reads: CASSPPRQGLNEKLFF. The CDR3 nucleotides are TGCGCCAGCAGCCCGCCGCGACAGGGCCTTAATGAAAAACTGTTTTTT.

This clonotype was counted a few times. The rearrangement uses TRBV5-1 and TRBJ1-5; D gene uncertain. This CDR3 comprises 14 residues. Trimming took off 0 bases at V and 3 bases at J, with 7 bases between the two ends. Germline CDR1 reads SGHRS; CDR2 reads YFSETQ. The CDR3 DNA is TGCGCCAGCAGCTTGGGGCAGCACAATCAGCCCCAGCATTTT. Its protein product is CASSLGQHNQPQHF.

The CDR3: CASSPLAGGGSGELFF. In DNA form, the CDR3 reads TGCGCCAGCAGCCCCTTAGCGGGAGGGGGGTCCGGGGAGCTGTTTTTT. The genes are TRBV4-1 and TRBJ2-2; TRBD2 aligns across 11 bases. With 4 bases clipped from V and 6 bases from J, the junction kept 7 bases outside the gene matches. Germline loops: CDR1 MGHRA, CDR2 YSYEKL. CDR3 length: 16 residues.

The V and J genes are TRBV5-1 and TRBJ2-7; D gene unclear. Germline CDR1 SGHRS, CDR2 YFSETQ. The CDR3 runs 12 residues. Trimming shortened V by 6 bases and J by 4 bases, and 11 bases separated the two germline ends. This CDR3 reads CASTGSRYEQYF. The CDR3, as DNA: TGCGCCAGCACCGGATCCCGATACGAGCAGTACTTC.

The genes are TRBV19 and TRBJ1-6; TRBD1 matches at 8 bases. CDR1 is LNHDA and CDR2 is SQIVND in the germline V gene (reference sequence). V lost 9 bases, J lost 7 bases, and 2 bases stayed unmatched. This CDR3 spans 12 amino acids. The CDR3 sequence is CASTGGNSPLHF. CDR3 in DNA: TGTGCCAGCACAGGGGGGAATTCACCCCTCCACTTT. Using reference TRBV19 and TRBJ1-6 for the parts outside the CDR3, the full variable domain is DGGITQSPKYLFRKEGQNVTLSCEQNLNHDAMYWYRQDPGQGLRLIYYSQIVNDFQKGDIAEGYSVSREKKESFPLTVTSAQKNPTAFYLCASTGGNSPLHFGNGTRLTVT.